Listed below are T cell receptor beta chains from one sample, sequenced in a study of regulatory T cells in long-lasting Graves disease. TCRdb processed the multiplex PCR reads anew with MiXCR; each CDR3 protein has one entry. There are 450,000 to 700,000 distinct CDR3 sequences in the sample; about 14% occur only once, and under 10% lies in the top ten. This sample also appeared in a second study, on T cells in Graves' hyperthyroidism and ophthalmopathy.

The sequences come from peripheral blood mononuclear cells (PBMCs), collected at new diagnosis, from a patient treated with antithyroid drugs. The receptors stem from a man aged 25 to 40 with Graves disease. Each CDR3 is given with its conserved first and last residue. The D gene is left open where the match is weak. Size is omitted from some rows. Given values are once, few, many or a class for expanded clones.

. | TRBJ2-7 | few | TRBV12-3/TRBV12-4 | TGTGCCAGCAGGCCCGACTACTCCTACGAGCAGTACTTC | CASRPDYSYEQYF
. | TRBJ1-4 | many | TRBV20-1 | TGCAGTGCTCCTCGGGGAGGGCCCACTAATGAAAAACTGTTTTTT | CSAPRGGPTNEKLFF
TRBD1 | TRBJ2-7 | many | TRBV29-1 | TGCAGCGTTGAGACAGGGTCCTACGAGCAGTACTTC | CSVETGSYEQYF
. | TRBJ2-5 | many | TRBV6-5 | TGTGCCAGCAGTTACTCGGGGGGTGGGGAGACCCAGTACTTC | CASSYSGGGETQYF
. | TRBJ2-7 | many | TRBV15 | TGTGCCACCAGAGGCTCCGGACACCCGGGCGCCTACGAGCAGTACTTC | CATRGSGHPGAYEQYF
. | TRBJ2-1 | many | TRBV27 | TGTGCCAGCAGTCGAATTGGGGACAATGAGCAGTTCTTC | CASSRIGDNEQFF
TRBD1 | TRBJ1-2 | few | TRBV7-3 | TGTGCCAGCAGCGCCCTCACAGGGGCCAACTATGGCTACACCTTC | CASSALTGANYGYTF
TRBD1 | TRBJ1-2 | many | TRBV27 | TGTGCCAGCAGTTTAGGGACAGGGGGAAGGTATGGCTACACCTTC | CASSLGTGGRYGYTF
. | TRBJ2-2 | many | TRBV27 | TGTGCCAGCAGCAAACAGGGGAACACCGGGGAGCTGTTTTTT | CASSKQGNTGELFF
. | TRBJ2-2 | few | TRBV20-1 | TGCAGTGCTAGAAAAGGCGGGACCGGGGAGCTGTTTTTT | CSARKGGTGELFF
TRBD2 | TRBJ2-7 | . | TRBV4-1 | TGCGCCAGCAGCCAAGAGCGGGAGTGGAACGAGCAGTACTTC | CASSQEREWNEQYF
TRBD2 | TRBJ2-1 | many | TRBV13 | TGTGCCAGCAGCTCTCGACTAGCGGGAGAGATATCCTACAATGAGCAGTTCTTC | CASSSRLAGEISYNEQFF
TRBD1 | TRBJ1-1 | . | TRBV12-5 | TGTGCTAGTGGTTACGGGGACAGGGAAAACACTGAAGCTTTCTTT | CASGYGDRENTEAFF
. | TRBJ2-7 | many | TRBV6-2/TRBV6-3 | TGTGCCAGCAGCCCTACCGAAACAGCCTACGAGCAGTACTTC | CASSPTETAYEQYF
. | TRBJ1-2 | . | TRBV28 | TGTGCCAGCAGTTCCTCTAATCGCGGCTACACCTTC | CASSSSNRGYTF
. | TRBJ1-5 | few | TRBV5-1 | TGCGCCAGCAGAGTCAGGGAATTGAGTAACAATCAGCCCCAGCATTTT | CASRVRELSNNQPQHF
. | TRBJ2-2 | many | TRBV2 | TGTGCCAGCGGCCCCAACACCGGGGAGCTGTTTTTT | CASGPNTGELFF
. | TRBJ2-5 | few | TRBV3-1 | TGTGCCAGCAGCCATGGATCAGGGGCCCTCCTGCAAGAGACCCAGTACTTC | CASSHGSGALLQETQYF
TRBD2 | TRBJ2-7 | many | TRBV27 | TGTGCCAGCAGGCGACTAGCATTCGGGGGAGAGCAGTACTTC | CASRRLAFGGEQYF
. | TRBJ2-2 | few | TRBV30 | TGTGCCTGGAGCGGGACAATGAACACCGGGGAGCTGTTTTTT | CAWSGTMNTGELFF
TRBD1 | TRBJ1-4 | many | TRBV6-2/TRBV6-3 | TGTGCCAGCAGTTACTCAACCGGGACAGGGTCAACTAATGAAAAACTGTTTTTT | CASSYSTGTGSTNEKLFF
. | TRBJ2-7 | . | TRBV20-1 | TGCAGTGCTCAGCAGGGCATCTACAATGAGCAGTACTTC | CSAQQGIYNEQYF
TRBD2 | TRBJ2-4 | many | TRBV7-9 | TGTGCCAGCGGGCTAGCGGGAGCCAAAAACATTCAGTACTTC | CASGLAGAKNIQYF
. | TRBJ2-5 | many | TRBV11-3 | TGTGCCAGCAGCCGGGACGGGCAAGAGACCCAGTACTTC | CASSRDGQETQYF
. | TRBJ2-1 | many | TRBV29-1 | TGCAGCGCCCACAGACCGAGCTCCTACAATGAGCAGTTCTTC | CSAHRPSSYNEQFF
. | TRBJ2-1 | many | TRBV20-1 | TGCAGTGCTAACGGCGGAACCTACAATGAGCAGTTCTTC | CSANGGTYNEQFF
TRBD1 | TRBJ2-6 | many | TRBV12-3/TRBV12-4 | TGTGCCATCGACCTTGGGACAGGGGTGATCCCTGGGGCCAACGTCCTGACTTTC | CAIDLGTGVIPGANVLTF
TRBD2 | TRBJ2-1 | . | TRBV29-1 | TGCAGCGACGGACTAGCGGGAGAGGTCTACAATGAGCAGTTCTTC | CSDGLAGEVYNEQFF
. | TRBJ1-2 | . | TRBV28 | TGTGCCAGCAGTTTAAGGGGGGCCGGCTATGGCTACACCTTC | CASSLRGAGYGYTF
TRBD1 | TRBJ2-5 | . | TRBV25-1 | TGTGCCAGCAGTGCTTTTAGGGACAGGGACCACCAAGAGATCCAGTACTTC | CASSAFRDRDHQEIQYF
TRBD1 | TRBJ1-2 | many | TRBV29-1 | TGCAGCGTCTCGGGACAGGGAGGTGGCTACACCTTC | CSVSGQGGGYTF
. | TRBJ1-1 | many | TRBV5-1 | TGTGCCAGCAGCCCCATGGTGGAGGGGGACACTGAAGCTTTCTTT | CASSPMVEGDTEAFF
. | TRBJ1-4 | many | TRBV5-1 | TGCGCCAGCAGCTTGGGGCGGACGCCGAATGAAAAACTGTTTTTT | CASSLGRTPNEKLFF
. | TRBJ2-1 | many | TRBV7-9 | TGTGCCAGCAGCTTAGCGCTATTGGGTGAGCAGTTCTTC | CASSLALLGEQFF
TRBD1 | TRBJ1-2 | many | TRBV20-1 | TGCAGTGCTAGAGTTAGGGGGCTTGGCTACACCTTC | CSARVRGLGYTF
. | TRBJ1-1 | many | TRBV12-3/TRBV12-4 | TGTGCCAGCAGTTTAGCGCGGGACATGAACACTGAAGCTTTCTTT | CASSLARDMNTEAFF
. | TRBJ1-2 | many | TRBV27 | TGTGCCAGCAGTTTCCGGGATTCCTATGGCTACACCTTC | CASSFRDSYGYTF
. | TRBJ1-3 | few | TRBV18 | TGTGCCAGCTCACCAGTCGAGGGATCTGGAAACACCATATATTTT | CASSPVEGSGNTIYF
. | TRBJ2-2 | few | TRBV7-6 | TGTGCCAGCAGCTTACGAGCGACTACTCAGCATACCGGGGAGCTGTTTTTT | CASSLRATTQHTGELFF
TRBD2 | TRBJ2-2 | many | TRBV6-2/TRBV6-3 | TGTGCCAGCAGTTACTCTCGGGGGAGGGCTGACACCGGGGAGCTGTTTTTT | CASSYSRGRADTGELFF
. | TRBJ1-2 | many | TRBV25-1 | TGTGCCAGCAGTGACGAACGACTGGGATTGTATGGCTACACCTTC | CASSDERLGLYGYTF
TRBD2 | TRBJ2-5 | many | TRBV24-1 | TGTGCCACCAGTGGGGGTGGCCTAGCGGGGCCCCAAGAGACCCAGTACTTC | CATSGGGLAGPQETQYF
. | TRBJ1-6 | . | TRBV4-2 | TGTGCCAGCAGCCAGCTCGGGGGGGGCGTTTCACCCCTCCACTTT | CASSQLGGGVSPLHF
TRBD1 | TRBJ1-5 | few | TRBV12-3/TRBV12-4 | TGTGCCAGCAGTTTTTGGCAGGGGGTTAACCAGCCCCAGCATTTT | CASSFWQGVNQPQHF
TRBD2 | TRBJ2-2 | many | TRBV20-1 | TGCAGTGCTTATCAGGGACTAGGCACCACCGGGGAGCTGTTTTTT | CSAYQGLGTTGELFF
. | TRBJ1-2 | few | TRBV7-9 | TGTGCCAGCAGCTTAGGCAGGGGACGAGGCTACACCTTC | CASSLGRGRGYTF
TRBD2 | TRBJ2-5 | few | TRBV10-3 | TGTGCCAAGGTGACTAGCGGGAGGAATGGGGAGACCCAGTACTTC | CAKVTSGRNGETQYF
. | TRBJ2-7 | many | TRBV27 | TGTGCCAGCAGTCAGACAGGAACCTACGAGCAGTACTTC | CASSQTGTYEQYF
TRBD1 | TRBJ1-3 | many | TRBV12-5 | TGTGCTAGTGGTTGGTTGGACAGGGCCGGAAACACCATATATTTT | CASGWLDRAGNTIYF
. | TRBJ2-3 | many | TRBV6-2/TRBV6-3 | TGTGCCAGCACCGCCCTGAGCGCAACTAGCACAGATACGCAGTATTTT | CASTALSATSTDTQYF
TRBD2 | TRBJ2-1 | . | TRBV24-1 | TGTGCCACCAGTGATCCCGGGACTAGCGGGCCTTACTACAATGAGCAGTCCTTC | CATSDPGTSGPYYNEQSF
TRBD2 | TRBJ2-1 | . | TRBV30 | TGTGCCTGGAGCGGGGGACTAGCGGGAGTACGAGGTGAGCAGTTCTTC | CAWSGGLAGVRGEQFF
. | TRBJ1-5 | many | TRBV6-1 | TGTGCCAGCAGTGAATCAGGAAACAATCAGCCCCAGCATTTT | CASSESGNNQPQHF
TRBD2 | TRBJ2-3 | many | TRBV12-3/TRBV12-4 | TGTGCCAGCAGTTTTAGCCCCGGACTAGTGAGCACAGATACGCAGTATTTT | CASSFSPGLVSTDTQYF
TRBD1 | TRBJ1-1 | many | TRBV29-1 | TGCAGCGTCGTGACAGGGGTGAGGGGAACTGAAGCTTTCTTT | CSVVTGVRGTEAFF
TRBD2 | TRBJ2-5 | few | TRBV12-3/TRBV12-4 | TGTGCCAGCAGCTTGAGAGCGGGAGAAGAGACCCAGTACTTC | CASSLRAGEETQYF
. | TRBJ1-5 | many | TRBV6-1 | TGTGCCAGCAGTAAGGACGGTTATAGCAATCAGCCCCAGCATTTT | CASSKDGYSNQPQHF